The T cell receptor beta chain described here comes from a study of blood T cell repertoires in COVID-19 (dated by TCRdb to between 2020 and 2021). A note on the overall study: Samples covering the acute and convalescent phases of COVID-19 were provided by collaborators in the United States, Italy and Spain. The material from the prospective study consisted of cDNA or gDNA derived from T cells, B-cell-depleted T cells, or PBMCs. Subjects who had been exposed to COVID-19, were actively infected with it, or had recovered from it provided the deeply sampled blood TCRbeta repertoires that made up the dataset. The repertoires were released in a freely available public database meant as a resource for research on the immune response to SARS-CoV-2. The samples were drawn from two sources: the first 160 participants of the ongoing ImmuneRACE study, and over 950 subjects contributed by 6 global collaborators. Sample metadata almost always included a de-identified subject ID, COVID-19 status, age in years and sex. Where available, HLA class I and class II types were taken from metadata supplied by the sample provider and were not determined by assay-based typing. Results and caveats for the whole study, not just this receptor: The quantity of clinical and demographic metadata differed by source and by participant and was supplied without curation.

The collaborating institutions used their own protocols to collect whole blood in K2EDTA tubes. Collaborator samples were shipped for TCRbeta analysis as frozen whole blood, isolated PBMCs, or DNA extracted from either sample type. The immunoSEQ Assay, a bias-controlled multiplex PCR, was used to amplify TCRbeta CDR3 regions from genomic DNA. In the paper's pipeline: Nucleated cell counts per sample were estimated from amplification of reference gene primers within the assay. To quantify the absolute abundance of each unique TCRbeta CDR3 rearrangement, sequence reads were collapsed and filtered. For each sample, productive Simpson clonality was calculated by taking the square root of Simpson's diversity index across productive rearrangements. TCRdb took this table from immuneACCESS and kept in-frame rearrangements with V and J called. Such tables lack part of the clones; where checked against another copy, unresolved V genes explain under half of the gap, and the rest is unexplained. Clonal size and the V and J genes are those of that table, whereas D and trimming came from the DNA. This sample gives about 150,000 clones in total; more than 80% of them show up just once. Over 0.45% of the sample rests with the top ten.

Comment on this clone: The antigen it binds to is not known. No quality values exist for individual bases; no much larger clone is one base distant.

The V and J ends are trimmed by 2 bases and 5 bases, leaving 16 bases between them. Taken from the germline V gene, the CDR1 and CDR2 loops are MDHEN and SYDVKM. Spanning cysteine to phenylalanine, the CDR3 consists of 15 amino acids. Only the CDR3 portion is preserved as DNA: 45 bases, with reading frame beginning at the first base. The chain uses TRBV28 and TRBJ2-7; the D segment could be TRBD1, given 6 matching bases. The source of this sequence is a middle-aged man with acute or convalescent COVID-19. Material for sequencing was peripheral blood. In nucleotides, the sequence is TGTGCCAGCAGTTTAGTGTCAGGGGCTGAGGACGAGCAGTACTTC. Its product reads: CASSLVSGAEDEQYF.